Shown below are 5 T cell receptor beta chains from a single sample sequenced in a study of graft-versus-host responses after intestinal transplantation. The repertoire was sequenced with immunoSEQ multiplex PCR; TCRdb's copy has only in-frame clones and lacks some. The profile shows around 78,000 clones, around 87% of them singletons. These TCRs are of unknown antigen specificity. This specimen was unstimulated CD8+ T cells sorted from spleen or lymph node cells, taken before transplant. These receptors came from a human donor who was the organ donor for an intestinal transplant.

The V call is TRBV7-8, the J call TRBJ2-2; D perhaps matches TRBD1 (6 bases). The CDR3 has 14 residues. Trimming shortened V by 10 bases and J by 4 bases, and 16 bases separated the two germline ends. Germline V lookup: CDR1 SGHVS, CDR2 FQNEAQ. The CDR3 here is CATSITGTTGELFF. For the CDR3, the DNA is TGTGCCACGTCTATCACAGGGACCACCGGGGAGCTGTTTTTT.

V usage is TRBV25-1 and J usage is TRBJ1-2, with D unclear. Germline assignment: CDR1 MGHDK and CDR2 SYGVNS. Trimming removed 1 base at V and 9 bases at J, with 12 bases between. There are 13 residues in the CDR3. The CDR3 loop is CASSESGRFSYTF. CDR3 coding DNA: TGTGCCAGCAGTGAATCTGGCAGATTTAGCTACACCTTC.

J is TRBJ1-2 and V is TRBV27, with TRBD1 matching over 7 bases. The CDR3 runs 13 residues. The trim removed 6 bases at V and 5 bases at J, leaving 6 bases unmatched. Germline V gene sequence: CDR1 MNHEY, CDR2 SMNVEV (reference sequence). The CDR3 here is CASRGTEIYGYTF. CDR3 nucleotide sequence: TGTGCCAGCAGAGGGACAGAAATTTATGGCTACACCTTC.

The V and J genes are TRBV27 and TRBJ2-4; 9 nucleotides agree with TRBD1. Trimming cost V 8 bases and J 2 bases; bases outside gene matches: 10. The CDR3 has 16 amino acids. Per germline, CDR1 MNHEY and CDR2 SMNVEV (reference sequence). CDR3: CASRRGTGFTKNIQYF. The CDR3 DNA reads as TGTGCCAGCCGTAGAGGGACAGGGTTTACCAAAAACATTCAGTACTTC.

The V call is TRBV6-5, the J call TRBJ2-7; D tentatively fits TRBD1 or TRBD2 (6 bases each). The V gene lost 10 bases and the J gene lost 6 bases, with 16 bases spanning the gap. The CDR3 length is 12 residues. Germline assignment: CDR1 MNHEY and CDR2 SVGAGI. CDR3: CATLKGGGEQYF. The CDR3 DNA sequence: TGTGCCACCCTAAAGGGGGGCGGCGAGCAGTACTTC.